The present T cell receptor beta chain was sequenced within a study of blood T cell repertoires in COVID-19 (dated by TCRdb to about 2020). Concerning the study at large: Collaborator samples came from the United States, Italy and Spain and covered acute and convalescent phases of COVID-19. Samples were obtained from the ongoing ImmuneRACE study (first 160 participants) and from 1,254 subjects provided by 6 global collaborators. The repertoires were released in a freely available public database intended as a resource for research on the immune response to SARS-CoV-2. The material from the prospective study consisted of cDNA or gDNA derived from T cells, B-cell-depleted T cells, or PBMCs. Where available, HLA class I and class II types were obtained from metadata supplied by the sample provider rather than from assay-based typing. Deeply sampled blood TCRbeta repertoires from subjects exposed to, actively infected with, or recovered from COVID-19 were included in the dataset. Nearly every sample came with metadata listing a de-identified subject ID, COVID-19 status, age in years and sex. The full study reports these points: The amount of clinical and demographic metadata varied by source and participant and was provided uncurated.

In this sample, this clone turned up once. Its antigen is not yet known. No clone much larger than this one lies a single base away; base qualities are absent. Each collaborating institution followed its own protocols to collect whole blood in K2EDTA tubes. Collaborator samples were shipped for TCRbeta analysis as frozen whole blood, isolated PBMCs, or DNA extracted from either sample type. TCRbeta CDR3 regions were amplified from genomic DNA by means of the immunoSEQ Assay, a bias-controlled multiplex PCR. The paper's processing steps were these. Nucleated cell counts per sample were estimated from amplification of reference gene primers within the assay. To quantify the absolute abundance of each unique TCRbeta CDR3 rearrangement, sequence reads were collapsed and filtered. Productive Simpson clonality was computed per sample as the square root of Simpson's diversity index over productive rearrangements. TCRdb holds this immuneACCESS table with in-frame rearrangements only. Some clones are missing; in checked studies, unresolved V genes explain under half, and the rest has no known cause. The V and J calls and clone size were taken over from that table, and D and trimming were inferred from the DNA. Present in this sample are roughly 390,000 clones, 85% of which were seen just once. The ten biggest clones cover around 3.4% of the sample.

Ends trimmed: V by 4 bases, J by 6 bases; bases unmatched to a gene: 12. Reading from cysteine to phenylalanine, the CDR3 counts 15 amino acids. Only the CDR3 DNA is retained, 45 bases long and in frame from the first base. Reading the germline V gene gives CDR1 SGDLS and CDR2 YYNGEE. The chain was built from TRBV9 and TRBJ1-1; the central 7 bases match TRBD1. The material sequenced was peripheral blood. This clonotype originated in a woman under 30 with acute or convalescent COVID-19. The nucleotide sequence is TGTGCCAGCAGCCCACGACAGGGCAAAAGGGCTGAAGCTTTCTTT. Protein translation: CASSPRQGKRAEAFF.